The 19 T cell receptor beta chains below all came from one sample that was sequenced in a study of blood T cell repertoires in COVID-19. Libraries were prepared by immunoSEQ multiplex PCR; TCRdb keeps only in-frame clonotypes and omits some of them. The table records roughly 78,000 clones, around 86% of them present only once. The source material was peripheral blood. The receptors shown here come from a woman aged 55-69 years with acute or convalescent COVID-19.

The chain has TRBV28 and TRBJ2-7; 7 bases are a match to TRBD2. This CDR3 contains 15 residues. Germline V gives CDR1 MDHEN, CDR2 SYDVKM. V dropped 7 bases and J dropped 0; count of bases not matched to a gene: 9. The CDR3 sequence is CASTNSGAGSYEQYF. CDR3 DNA: TGTGCCAGCACTAACAGCGGGGCCGGCTCCTACGAGCAGTACTTC.

Note on this clone: Germline and junction disagree at one end, which may indicate a read error. The V gene is TRBV15, the J gene TRBJ2-7, with TRBD1 as a possible D gene (6 bases). The CDR3 totals 13 residues. Germline values: CDR1 LNHNV, CDR2 YYDKDF (reference sequence). This chain's CDR3 is CATSRDGRDIGHF. The CDR3 coding sequence is TGTGCCACCAGCAGAGATGGAAGGGACATTGGACACTTC.

This chain uses TRBV5-4 with TRBJ2-3; 14 bases align to TRBD2. Germline V gene sequence: CDR1 SGHNT, CDR2 YYREEE (reference sequence). Trimming at V came to 4 bases and at J to 4 bases, leaving 5 bases not matched to a gene. The length of the CDR3 is 16 residues. Here the CDR3 DNA reads TGTGCCAGCAGCCGGGGACTAGCGGGGGAGGCAGATACGCAGTATTTT. This encodes CASSRGLAGEADTQYF.

The J gene is TRBJ1-3, the V gene TRBV19; D gene unclear. The germline CDR1 and CDR2 sequences are LNHDA and SQIVND (reference sequence). This CDR3 is built from 16 residues. V was clipped by 6 bases and J by 0 bases, with 15 bases between them. CDR3: CASSTDGGSSGNTIYF. The CDR3 nucleotides are TGTGCCAGTAGCACGGACGGCGGGAGCTCTGGAAACACCATATATTTT.

This chain uses TRBV30 with TRBJ2-7, with D possibly matching TRBD2 (6 bases). Germline assignment: CDR1 GTSNPN and CDR2 SVGIG (reference sequence). CDR3 size: 14 residues. The V end lost 4 bases, the J end lost 1 base, and 14 bases lay between the germline ends. The CDR3 protein is CAWTTRFFSYEQYF. The CDR3 DNA follows: TGTGCCTGGACGACTAGGTTTTTTTCCTACGAGCAGTACTTC.

The gene calls are TRBV28 and TRBJ1-4; tentatively, D is TRBD1 (6 bases). CDR3 length: 14 amino acids. The V end was cut by 3 bases, the J end by 3 bases, with 8 bases between. The germline V gene has CDR1 MDHEN and CDR2 SYDVKM. Written as DNA, the CDR3 is TGTGCCAGCAGTTTTGGGGGCCCTAATGAAAAACTGTTTTTT. This sequence encodes CASSFGGPNEKLFF.

The V and J genes are TRBV25-1 and TRBJ1-1; TRBD1 matches 10 bases. The length of the CDR3 is 12 residues. The germline CDR1 and CDR2 sequences are MGHDK and SYGVNS. V lost 8 bases and J lost 10; bases outside the gene matches: 7. The CDR3 loop is CASGTGELRAFF. In DNA, the CDR3 is TGTGCCAGCGGGACAGGGGAATTGCGAGCTTTCTTT.

The chain employs TRBV5-1 and TRBJ1-1; 7 positions agree with TRBD1. The CDR3 spans 15 residues. Germline lookup yields CDR1 SGHRS and CDR2 YFSETQ. Trimming took 2 bases from V and 3 from J; bases not matched to a gene: 7. The CDR3: CASSFTGDGDTEAFF. The CDR3 DNA reads TGCGCCAGCAGCTTCACAGGGGACGGGGACACTGAAGCTTTCTTT.

V and J are TRBV7-2 and TRBJ2-1, with TRBD1 matching over 8 bases. Germline V gene data show CDR1 as SGHTA and CDR2 as FQGNSA. V lost 0 bases, J lost 7 bases, and 5 bases stayed unmatched. This CDR3 region has 15 residues. The CDR3 reads CASSLAPGQDNEQFF. The CDR3 region has the DNA TGTGCCAGCAGCTTAGCCCCGGGACAGGATAATGAGCAGTTCTTC.

This clone was recorded only once. J is TRBJ2-3 and V is TRBV7-9, with D perhaps TRBD2 (6 bases). Germline V gene data show CDR1 as SEHNR and CDR2 as FQNEAQ (reference sequence). The CDR3 extends over 19 amino acids. The V gene lost 2 bases and the J gene lost 4 bases, with 25 bases spanning the gap. The CDR3 region has the DNA TGTGCCAGCAGCTTATACCAATCCCTACGGGGGAGAAGAGCAGATACGCAGTATTTT. It is translated as CASSLYQSLRGRRADTQYF.

The chain links TRBV28 to TRBJ2-1; a weak D match, TRBD2 (6 bases). The V and J ends lost 6 bases and 0 bases respectively, with 12 bases between them. Germline V gene data show CDR1 as MDHEN and CDR2 as SYDVKM. The CDR3 consists of 15 residues. The CDR3 sequence: CASSPDGSSYNEQFF. CDR3 bases: TGTGCCAGCAGCCCAGACGGGAGCTCCTACAATGAGCAGTTCTTC.

The CDR3 protein is CASSPSPGQGVPSGTF. The CDR3 DNA reads as TGTGCCAGCAGCCCATCCCCGGGACAGGGGGTGCCGTCGGGCACCTTC. The chain recombines TRBV7-2 with TRBJ1-2; TRBD1 agrees at 11 bases. V gave up 5 bases and J gave up 13 bases; unmatched junction bases: 18. Per the germline V gene, CDR1 is SGHTA and CDR2 is FQGNSA. This CDR3 is 16 amino acids long. Full variable domain (outside the CDR3, taken from reference TRBV7-2 and TRBJ1-2): GAGVSQSPSNKVTEKGKDVELRCDPISGHTALYWYRQSLGQGLEFLIYFQGNSAPDKSGLPSDRFSAERTGGSVSTLTIQRTQQEDSAVYLCASSPSPGQGVPSGTFGSGTRLTVV.

The count of this clone is one. The chain employs TRBV3-1 (or the pseudogene TRBV3-2) and TRBJ2-7, with D perhaps matching TRBD1 (6 bases). Germline V gene sequence: CDR1 LGHDT, CDR2 YNNKEL (reference sequence). The CDR3 runs 13 residues. The V end was cut by 4 bases, the J end by 2 bases, with 9 bases between. CDR3 region: CASSPRQAYEQYF. The CDR3 nucleotides are TGTGCCAGCAGCCCCCGACAGGCCTACGAGCAGTACTTC.

The chain has TRBV5-6 and TRBJ1-4, with D perhaps TRBD1 (5 bases). The germline V gene has CDR1 SGHDT and CDR2 YYEEEE. This CDR3 contains 15 residues. The ends were cut back, 0 bases at V and 7 bases at J, with 13 bases in the middle. CDR3 residues: CASSLVGGAGEKLFF. The CDR3 region has the DNA TGTGCCAGCAGCTTGGTCGGAGGGGCCGGTGAAAAACTGTTTTTT.

The CDR3 nucleotides are TGCGCCAGCAGCTCCGGTGTTCAGGGGGGCGGGAAAGAAAAACTGTTTTTT. Its translation: CASSSGVQGGGKEKLFF. The J gene is TRBJ1-4, the V gene TRBV5-1, with 7 nucleotides matching TRBD1. CDR3 length equals 17 residues. The J segment lost 8 bases and the V segment lost 3 bases, leaving 16 bases of the junction unmatched. Germline V CDR1 and CDR2: SGHRS, YFSETQ. Full variable domain (missing parts from reference TRBV5-1 and TRBJ1-4): KAGVTQTPRYLIKTRGQQVTLSCSPISGHRSVSWYQQTPGQGLQFLFEYFSETQRNKGNFPGRFSGRQFSNSRSEMNVSTLELGDSALYLCASSSGVQGGGKEKLFFGSGTQLSVL.

V usage is TRBV11-2 and J usage is TRBJ2-7, with D possibly being TRBD1 (6 bases). V was cut by 5 bases and J by 3 bases, with 14 bases left in between. CDR1 and CDR2 (germline): SGHAT, FQNNGV. The CDR3 length is 14 residues. The chain's CDR3 is CASSPKLGGYEQYF. CDR3 DNA sequence: TGTGCCAGCAGCCCTAAACTAGGGGGCTACGAGCAGTACTTC.

This clone was seen a few times. This chain links TRBV28 with TRBJ2-3; a weak D match, TRBD1 (7 bases). V dropped 2 bases and J dropped 4 bases, with 16 bases sitting between them. In germline, CDR1 is MDHEN, CDR2 SYDVKM. CDR3 size: 16 residues. In nucleotides, the CDR3 is TGTGCCAGCAGTTTAGCACAGGGGAGGAATCCAGATACGCAGTATTTT. This encodes CASSLAQGRNPDTQYF. Variable domain in full (rest from reference TRBV28 and TRBJ2-3): DVKVTQSSRYLVKRTGEKVFLECVQDMDHENMFWYRQDPGLGLRLIYFSYDVKMKEKGDIPEGYSVSREKKERFSLILESASTNQTSMYLCASSLAQGRNPDTQYFGPGTRLTVL.

This sequence joins TRBV18 and TRBJ1-1; possibly TRBD1 for D (5 bases). The CDR3 spans 13 residues. V dropped 2 bases and J dropped 3 bases, with 7 bases sitting between them. Looked up from germline, CDR1 is KGHSH and CDR2 is LQKENI. CDR3 amino acids: CASSPTGDTEAFF. CDR3 coding DNA: TGTGCCAGCTCACCAACGGGGGACACTGAAGCTTTCTTT.

This clone was detected only a few times. The gene calls are TRBV11-2 and TRBJ1-1; 8 bases match TRBD1. Germline loops: CDR1 SGHAT, CDR2 FQNNGV. Unmatched junction bases numbered 6, after V lost 4 bases and J lost 11 bases. The CDR3 extends over 12 amino acids. In DNA form, the CDR3 reads TGTGCCAGCAGCTGGGACAGGTCGGGGGCTTTCTTT. Amino acids: CASSWDRSGAFF. Combining the CDR3 with reference TRBV11-2 and TRBJ1-1 gives the whole variable domain EAGVAQSPRYKIIEKRQSVAFWCNPISGHATLYWYQQILGQGPKLLIQFQNNGVVDDSQLPKDRFSAERLKGVDSTLKIQPAKLEDSAVYLCASSWDRSGAFFGQGTRLTVV.